This record looks at one T cell receptor (beta chain) sequence and its context. As originally analysed: Using reference gene primer amplification, nucleated cell counts were estimated. Using immunoSEQ multiplex PCR, the repertoire was profiled, and TCRdb retains in-frame clones only, with some absent. V and J calls plus clone size are reproduced from that table; the DNA served to infer D and trimming. The data show around 370,000 clones, approximately 89% seen once. The sample comes from a study of blood T cell repertoires in COVID-19. Study information: Samples came from the United States, Italy and Spain, spanning acute and convalescent COVID-19. The analysed material was cDNA or gDNA that came from T cells, B-cell-depleted T cells, or PBMCs.

The CDR3 length is 13 residues. Germline CDR1 is SGHAT and CDR2 is FQNNGV. Trimming pared 3 bases from V and 0 bases from J, leaving 4 bases between. This clonotype was obtained from a woman under 30 who had recovered from COVID-19. This rearrangement joins TRBV11-2 to TRBJ2-3; D uncertain. The sample taken for sequencing was peripheral blood. In DNA form, the CDR3 reads TGTGCCAGCAGCTTGTTAAGCACAGATACGCAGTATTTT. This encodes CASSLLSTDTQYF. Using reference TRBV11-2 and TRBJ2-3 for the parts outside the CDR3, the full variable domain is EAGVAQSPRYKIIEKRQSVAFWCNPISGHATLYWYQQILGQGPKLLIQFQNNGVVDDSQLPKDRFSAERLKGVDSTLKIQPAKLEDSAVYLCASSLLSTDTQYFGPGTRLTVL.